This TCR beta chain was sequenced during a study of post-analysis software for immune sequencing data. Study in general: Multiple sclerosis in the patients followed relapsing-remitting, secondary progressive and progressive-relapsing courses. Study observations and caveats: In patients, about 5 TRBV segments were more frequent than in controls, with TRBV5-6, TRBV5-1 and TRBV20-1 among them.

Notes on this clonotype: The antigen is undetermined.

Carried by the TCR beta cDNA libraries were unique molecular identifiers. TCRdb recomputed calls from the PCR reads with MiXCR, one row per CDR3 protein. The sample lists more than 500,000 distinct CDR3 sequences; around a third were seen once. The germline gives CDR1 SGHTA, CDR2 FQGTGA. This CDR3 region has 13 residues. Trimming took 9 bases from V and 5 from J, leaving 16 bases between them. The source of this sequence is a girl aged 2 to 17 with multiple sclerosis. The sequenced sample was blood. V gene TRBV7-3 combines with J gene TRBJ1-1, with D possibly TRBD1 on 5 matching bases. The DNA for the CDR3 is TGTGCCAGTGGGGAGGGGATGCATACTGAAGCTTTCTTT. Encoded protein: CASGEGMHTEAFF.